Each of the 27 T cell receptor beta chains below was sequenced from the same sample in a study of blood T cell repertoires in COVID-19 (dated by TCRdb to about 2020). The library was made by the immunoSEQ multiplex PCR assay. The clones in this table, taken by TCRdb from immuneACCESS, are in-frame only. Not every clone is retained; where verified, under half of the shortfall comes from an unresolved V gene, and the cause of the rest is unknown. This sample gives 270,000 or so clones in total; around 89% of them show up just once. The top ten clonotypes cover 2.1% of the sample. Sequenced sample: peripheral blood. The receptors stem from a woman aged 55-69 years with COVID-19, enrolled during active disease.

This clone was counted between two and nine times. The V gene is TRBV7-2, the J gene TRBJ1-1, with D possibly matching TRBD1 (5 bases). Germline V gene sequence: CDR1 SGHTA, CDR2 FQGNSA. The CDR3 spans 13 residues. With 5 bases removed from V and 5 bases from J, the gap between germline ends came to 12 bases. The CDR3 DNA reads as TGTGCCAGCAGCCCCAGGGAGGGTACTGAAGCTTTCTTT. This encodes CASSPREGTEAFF. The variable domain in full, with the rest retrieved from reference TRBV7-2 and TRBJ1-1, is GAGVSQSPSNKVTEKGKDVELRCDPISGHTALYWYRQSLGQGLEFLIYFQGNSAPDKSGLPSDRFSAERTGGSVSTLTIQRTQQEDSAVYLCASSPREGTEAFFGQGTRLTVV.

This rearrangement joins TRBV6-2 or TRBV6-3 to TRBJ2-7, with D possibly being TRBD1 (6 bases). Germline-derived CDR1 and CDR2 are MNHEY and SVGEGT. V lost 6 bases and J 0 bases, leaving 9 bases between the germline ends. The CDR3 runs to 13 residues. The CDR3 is CASSRDTSYEQYF. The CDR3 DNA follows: TGTGCCAGCAGCCGGGACACCTCCTACGAGCAGTACTTC.

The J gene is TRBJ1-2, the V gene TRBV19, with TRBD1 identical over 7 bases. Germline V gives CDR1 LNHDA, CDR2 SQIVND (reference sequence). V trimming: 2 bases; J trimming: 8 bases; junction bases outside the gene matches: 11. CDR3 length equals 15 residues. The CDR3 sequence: CASSIMAGGSSGYTF. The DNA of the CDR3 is TGTGCCAGTAGTATAATGGCAGGGGGAAGTTCCGGCTACACCTTC.

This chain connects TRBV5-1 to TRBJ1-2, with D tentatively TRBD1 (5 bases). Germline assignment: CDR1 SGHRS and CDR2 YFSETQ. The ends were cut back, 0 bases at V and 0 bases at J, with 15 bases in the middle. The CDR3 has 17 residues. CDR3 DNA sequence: TGCGCCAGCAGCTTGGAAGGAGGGGTGGCAGCTAACTATGGCTACACCTTC. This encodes CASSLEGGVAANYGYTF.

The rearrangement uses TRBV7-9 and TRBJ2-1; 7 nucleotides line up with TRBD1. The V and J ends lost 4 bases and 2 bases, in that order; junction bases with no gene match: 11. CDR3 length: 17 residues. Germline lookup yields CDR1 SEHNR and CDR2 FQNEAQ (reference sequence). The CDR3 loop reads CASSSVSRGPAYNEQFF. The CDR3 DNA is TGTGCCAGCAGCTCCGTTAGTAGGGGGCCGGCCTACAATGAGCAGTTCTTC.

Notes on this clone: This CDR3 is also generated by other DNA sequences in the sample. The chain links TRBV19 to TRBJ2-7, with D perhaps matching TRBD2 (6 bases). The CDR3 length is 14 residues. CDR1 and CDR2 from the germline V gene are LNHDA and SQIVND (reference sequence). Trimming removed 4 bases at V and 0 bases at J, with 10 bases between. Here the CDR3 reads CASSTGGISYEQYF. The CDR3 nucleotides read TGTGCCAGTAGTACGGGCGGGATCTCCTACGAGCAGTACTTC.

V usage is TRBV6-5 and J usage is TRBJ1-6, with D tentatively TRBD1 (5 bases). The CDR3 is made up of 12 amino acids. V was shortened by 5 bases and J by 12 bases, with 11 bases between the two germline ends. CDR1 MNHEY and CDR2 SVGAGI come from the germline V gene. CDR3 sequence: CASSRTGGPLHF. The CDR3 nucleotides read TGTGCCAGCAGTAGGACCGGGGGACCCCTCCACTTT.

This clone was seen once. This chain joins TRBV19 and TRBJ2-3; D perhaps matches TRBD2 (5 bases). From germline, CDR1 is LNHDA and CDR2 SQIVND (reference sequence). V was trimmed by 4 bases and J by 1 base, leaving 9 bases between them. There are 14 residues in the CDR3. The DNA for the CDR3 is TGTGCCAGTAGTAGCGGGCTCGGCACAGATACGCAGTATTTT. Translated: CASSSGLGTDTQYF.

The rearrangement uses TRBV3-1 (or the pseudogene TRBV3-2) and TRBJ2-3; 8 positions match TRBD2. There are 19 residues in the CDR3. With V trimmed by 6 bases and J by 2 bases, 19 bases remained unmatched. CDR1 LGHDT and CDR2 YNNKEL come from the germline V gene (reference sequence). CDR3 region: CASSSWEGGTGGYTDTQYF. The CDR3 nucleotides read TGTGCCAGCAGTTCATGGGAAGGAGGAACGGGGGGGTACACAGATACGCAGTATTTT.

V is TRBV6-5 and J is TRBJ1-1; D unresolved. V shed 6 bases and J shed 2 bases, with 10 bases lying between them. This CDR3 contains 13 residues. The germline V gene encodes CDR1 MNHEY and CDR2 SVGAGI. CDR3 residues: CASRTGLNTEAFF. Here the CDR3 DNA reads TGTGCCAGCAGAACGGGTCTAAACACTGAAGCTTTCTTT.

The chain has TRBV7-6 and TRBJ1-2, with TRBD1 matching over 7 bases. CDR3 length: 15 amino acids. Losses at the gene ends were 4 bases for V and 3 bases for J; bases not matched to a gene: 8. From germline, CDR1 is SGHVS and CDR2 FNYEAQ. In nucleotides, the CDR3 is TGTGCCAGCAGCTCGGGAAAAGACAGGGACTATGGCTACACCTTC. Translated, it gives CASSSGKDRDYGYTF.

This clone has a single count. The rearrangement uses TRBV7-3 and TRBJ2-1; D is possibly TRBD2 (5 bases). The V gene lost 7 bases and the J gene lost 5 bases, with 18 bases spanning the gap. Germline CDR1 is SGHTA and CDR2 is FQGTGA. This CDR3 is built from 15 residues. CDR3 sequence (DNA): TGTGCCAGCACCCTGGGCGGGCCATCAAACAATGAGCAGTTCTTC. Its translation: CASTLGGPSNNEQFF.

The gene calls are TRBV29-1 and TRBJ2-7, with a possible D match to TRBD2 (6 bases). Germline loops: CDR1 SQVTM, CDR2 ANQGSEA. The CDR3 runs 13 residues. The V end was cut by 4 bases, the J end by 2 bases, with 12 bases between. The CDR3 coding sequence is TGCAGCGTTGGTAGCGGTTCCCCCTACGAGCAGTACTTC. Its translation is CSVGSGSPYEQYF.

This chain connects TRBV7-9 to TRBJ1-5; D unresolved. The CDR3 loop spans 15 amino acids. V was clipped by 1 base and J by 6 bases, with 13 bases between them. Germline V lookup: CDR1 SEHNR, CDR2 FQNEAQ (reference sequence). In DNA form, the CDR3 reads TGTGCCAGCAGCTTAGGTCGGGGTAGGCGTCAGCCCCAGCATTTT. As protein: CASSLGRGRRQPQHF.

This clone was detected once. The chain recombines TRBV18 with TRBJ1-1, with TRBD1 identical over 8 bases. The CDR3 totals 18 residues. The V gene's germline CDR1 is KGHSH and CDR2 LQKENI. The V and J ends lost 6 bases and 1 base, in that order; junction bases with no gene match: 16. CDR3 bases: TGTGCCAGCTCTACCACGAGGCCGACAGGGGAGGGGAACACTGAAGCTTTCTTT. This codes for CASSTTRPTGEGNTEAFF.

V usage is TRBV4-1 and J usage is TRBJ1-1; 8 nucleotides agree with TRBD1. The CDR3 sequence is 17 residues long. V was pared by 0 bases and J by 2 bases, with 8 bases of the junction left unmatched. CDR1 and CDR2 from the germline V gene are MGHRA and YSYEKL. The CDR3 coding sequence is TGCGCCAGCAGCCAAGATCGGGGCAGGGGGCCTAACACTGAAGCTTTCTTT. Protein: CASSQDRGRGPNTEAFF.

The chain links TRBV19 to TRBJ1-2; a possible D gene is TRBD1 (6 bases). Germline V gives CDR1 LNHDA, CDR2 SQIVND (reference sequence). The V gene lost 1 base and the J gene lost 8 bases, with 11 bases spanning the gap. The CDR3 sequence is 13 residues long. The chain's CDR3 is CASSIVYTGGYTF. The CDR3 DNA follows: TGTGCCAGTAGTATAGTATACACAGGGGGCTACACCTTC.

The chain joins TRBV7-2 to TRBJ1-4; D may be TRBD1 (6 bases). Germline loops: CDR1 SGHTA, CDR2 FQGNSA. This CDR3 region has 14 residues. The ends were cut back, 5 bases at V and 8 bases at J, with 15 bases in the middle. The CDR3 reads CASSRGRGEEKLFF. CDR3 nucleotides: TGTGCCAGCAGCCGGGGGAGGGGGGAAGAAAAACTGTTTTTT. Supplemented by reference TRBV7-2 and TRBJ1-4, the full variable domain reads GAGVSQSPSNKVTEKGKDVELRCDPISGHTALYWYRQSLGQGLEFLIYFQGNSAPDKSGLPSDRFSAERTGGSVSTLTIQRTQQEDSAVYLCASSRGRGEEKLFFGSGTQLSVL.

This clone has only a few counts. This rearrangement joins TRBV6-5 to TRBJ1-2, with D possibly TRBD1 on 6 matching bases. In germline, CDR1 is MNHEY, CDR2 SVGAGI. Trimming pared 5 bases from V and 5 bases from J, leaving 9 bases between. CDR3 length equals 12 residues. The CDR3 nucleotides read TGTGCCAGCAGTACACAGGGTTATGGCTACACCTTC. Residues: CASSTQGYGYTF.

The CDR3 coding sequence is TGCGCCAGCAGGACTAGCGGGGGGCAATTCGATGAGCAGTTCTTC. Translating gives CASRTSGGQFDEQFF. The V call is TRBV5-1, the J call TRBJ2-1; 13 bases align to TRBD2. Per germline, CDR1 SGHRS and CDR2 YFSETQ. V lost 5 bases to trimming and J lost 8 bases; unmatched junction nucleotides: 7. The CDR3 has 15 residues.

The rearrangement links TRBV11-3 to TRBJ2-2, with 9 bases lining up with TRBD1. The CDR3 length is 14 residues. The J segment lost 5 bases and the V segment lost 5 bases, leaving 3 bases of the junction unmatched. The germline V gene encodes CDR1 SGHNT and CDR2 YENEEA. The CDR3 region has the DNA TGTGCCAGCAGCGGACAGGGGATAACCGGGGAGCTGTTTTTT. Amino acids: CASSGQGITGELFF.

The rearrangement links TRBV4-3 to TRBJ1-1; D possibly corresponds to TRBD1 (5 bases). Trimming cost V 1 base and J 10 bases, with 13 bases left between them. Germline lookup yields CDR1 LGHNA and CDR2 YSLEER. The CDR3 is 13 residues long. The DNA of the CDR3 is TGCGCCAGCAGCCAAGCAGGGTTTGAGCGAGCTTTCTTT. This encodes CASSQAGFERAFF.

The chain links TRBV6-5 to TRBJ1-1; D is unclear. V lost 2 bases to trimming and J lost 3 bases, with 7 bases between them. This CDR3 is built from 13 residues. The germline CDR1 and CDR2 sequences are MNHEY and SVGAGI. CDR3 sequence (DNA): TGTGCCAGCAGTTACAACGGGTACACTGAAGCTTTCTTT. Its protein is CASSYNGYTEAFF.

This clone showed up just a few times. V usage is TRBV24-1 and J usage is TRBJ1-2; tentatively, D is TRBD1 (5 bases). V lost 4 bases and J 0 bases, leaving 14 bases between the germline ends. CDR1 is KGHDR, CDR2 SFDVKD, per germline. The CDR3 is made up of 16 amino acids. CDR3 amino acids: CATSESLREPNYGYTF. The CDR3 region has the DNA TGTGCCACCAGTGAATCACTCAGGGAACCTAACTATGGCTACACCTTC.

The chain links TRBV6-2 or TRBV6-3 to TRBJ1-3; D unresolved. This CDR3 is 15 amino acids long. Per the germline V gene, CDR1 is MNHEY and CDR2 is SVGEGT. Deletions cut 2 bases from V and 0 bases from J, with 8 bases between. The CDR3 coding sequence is TGTGCCAGCAGTTACGTGGCAGACTCTGGAAACACCATATATTTT. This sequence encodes CASSYVADSGNTIYF.

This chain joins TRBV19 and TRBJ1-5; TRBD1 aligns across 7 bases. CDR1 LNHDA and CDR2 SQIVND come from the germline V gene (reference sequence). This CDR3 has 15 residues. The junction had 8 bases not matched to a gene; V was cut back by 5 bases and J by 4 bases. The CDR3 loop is CASSPRQGGNQPQHF. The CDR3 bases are TGTGCCAGTAGTCCCCGACAGGGTGGGAATCAGCCCCAGCATTTT.

The CDR3 DNA sequence: TGTGCCAGCAGTTACAGGCAGGGGGCTGGAAACACCATATATTTT. This gives the protein CASSYRQGAGNTIYF. The chain uses TRBV6-5 and TRBJ1-3; 7 bases align to TRBD1. With 2 bases clipped from V and 2 bases from J, the junction kept 3 bases outside the gene matches. The CDR3 is 15 amino acids. Germline V CDR1 and CDR2: MNHEY, SVGAGI.